Below, 20 T cell receptor beta chains from the same sample are listed, as sequenced in a study of cytomegalovirus exposure and HLA in healthy donors. Primers for the PCR totalled 60 Vbeta and 13 Jbeta. Repertoires were generated with immunoSEQ multiplex PCR, while TCRdb's copy carries only in-frame clones and drops some. The sample holds 85,000 to 95,000 clones, about 80% seen once. Sequenced: PBMCs. The origin of the receptors is a man aged 30-40 years in good health and CMV-seropositive.

The chain combines TRBV5-1 with TRBJ2-7; 7 bases match TRBD1. Germline V lookup: CDR1 SGHRS, CDR2 YFSETQ. Trimming took 7 bases from V and 3 from J; bases not matched to a gene: 7. There are 13 residues in the CDR3. CDR3 DNA: TGCGCCAGCGCAAGGGACAGAAGCTACGAGCAGTACTTC. Its translation: CASARDRSYEQYF.

In this sample, this clone turned up a few times. The chain employs TRBV6-5 and TRBJ2-1, with D possibly matching TRBD2 (5 bases). The V and J ends lost 2 bases and 4 bases respectively, with 12 bases between them. CDR1 is MNHEY, CDR2 SVGAGI, per germline. This CDR3 region has 15 residues. The CDR3 spells CASSYGLASYNEQFF. The DNA for the CDR3 is TGTGCCAGCAGTTACGGGTTAGCGAGTTACAATGAGCAGTTCTTC.

The V gene is TRBV5-1, the J gene TRBJ2-2, with TRBD1 identical over 8 bases. CDR1 SGHRS and CDR2 YFSETQ come from the germline V gene. V lost 0 bases, J lost 5 bases, and 3 bases stayed unmatched. The CDR3 is 15 residues long. The CDR3 bases are TGCGCCAGCAGCTTGGGGACAGGGTTAACCGGGGAGCTGTTTTTT. Protein product: CASSLGTGLTGELFF.

The chain carries TRBV4-1 and TRBJ1-1; TRBD1 matches 7 bases. Germline values: CDR1 MGHRA, CDR2 YSYEKL. The junction had 6 bases not matched to a gene; V was cut back by 4 bases and J by 1 base. The length of the CDR3 is 15 residues. CDR3 DNA: TGCGCCAGCAGCCGCATACAGGGGAGGAACACTGAAGCTTTCTTT. Its translation: CASSRIQGRNTEAFF.

This clone has more than one count but fewer than ten. The chain uses TRBV5-5 and TRBJ1-4; perhaps TRBD1 as D (6 bases). Looked up from germline, CDR1 is SGHKS and CDR2 is YYEKEE (reference sequence). Between the trimmed V and J ends, which lost 4 bases and 6 bases, there was a span of 16 bases. CDR3 size: 15 residues. CDR3 sequence reads: CASSPRRTAHEKLFF. Written as DNA, the CDR3 is TGTGCCAGCAGCCCCCGGAGGACAGCCCATGAAAAACTGTTTTTT. The variable domain in full, with the rest retrieved from reference TRBV5-5 and TRBJ1-4, is DAGVTQSPTHLIKTRGQQVTLRCSPISGHKSVSWYQQVLGQGPQFIFQYYEKEERGRGNFPDRFSARQFPNYSSELNVNALLLGDSALYLCASSPRRTAHEKLFFGSGTQLSVL.

V usage is TRBV11-2 and J usage is TRBJ2-1; 12 bases are shared with TRBD2. The ends lost 2 bases at V and 4 bases at J; junction bases unmatched: 6. The germline V gene encodes CDR1 SGHAT and CDR2 FQNNGV. The CDR3 length is 17 residues. The CDR3 coding sequence is TGTGCCAGCAGCTTATGGGCAGGGACTAGCGGGTACAATGAGCAGTTCTTC. As protein: CASSLWAGTSGYNEQFF.

On this clone: Other nucleotide sequences in the sample specify the same CDR3. Written as DNA, the CDR3 is TGCGCCAGCAGCCAGGCCAGCGGGGCAGAGACCCAGTACTTC. It codes for CASSQASGAETQYF. The chain combines TRBV4-1 with TRBJ2-5; 7 bases map to TRBD2. Germline assignment: CDR1 MGHRA and CDR2 YSYEKL. The CDR3 is 14 amino acids. V gave up 3 bases and J gave up 4 bases; unmatched junction bases: 5.

This sequence joins TRBV6-5 and TRBJ1-5, with TRBD1 matching over 7 bases. Germline V gene sequence: CDR1 MNHEY, CDR2 SVGAGI. The V segment lost 0 bases and the J segment 5 bases; nucleotides outside the gene matches: 1. The CDR3 runs to 14 residues. The CDR3 DNA follows: TGTGCCAGCAGTTACTCAAGGGGGCATCAGCCCCAGCATTTT. As protein: CASSYSRGHQPQHF.

This clone appeared once. This sequence joins TRBV5-1 and TRBJ2-5; TRBD1 might be the D (6 bases). This CDR3 contains 14 residues. V lost 2 bases and J 2 bases, leaving 10 bases between the germline ends. Germline CDR1 is SGHRS and CDR2 is YFSETQ. CDR3 DNA: TGCGCCAGCAGCTTAGCACAGGGACAAGAGACCCAGTACTTC. The encoded protein is CASSLAQGQETQYF.

The chain recombines TRBV28 with TRBJ2-7; 7 bases match TRBD1. This CDR3 is built from 14 residues. Germline V gene data show CDR1 as MDHEN and CDR2 as SYDVKM. The ends lost 3 bases at V and 2 bases at J; junction bases unmatched: 4. DNA of the CDR3: TGTGCCAGCAGTTTGGGGCAGGGGGCCTACGAGCAGTACTTC. Translating gives CASSLGQGAYEQYF.

This chain connects TRBV6-5 to TRBJ1-2; perhaps TRBD1 as D (5 bases). Looked up from germline, CDR1 is MNHEY and CDR2 is SVGAGI. Deletions cut 6 bases from V and 8 bases from J, with 13 bases between. The CDR3 sequence is 12 residues long. DNA of the CDR3: TGTGCCAGCAGATTCAGGGAAGGCGGCTACACCTTC. This codes for CASRFREGGYTF.

The chain is built from TRBV7-9 and TRBJ2-5; weak D call: TRBD1 (5 bases). Germline lookup yields CDR1 SEHNR and CDR2 FQNEAQ (reference sequence). The CDR3 contains 14 residues. V was clipped by 1 base and J by 4 bases, with 10 bases between them. The CDR3 nucleotides are TGTGCCAGCAGCTTAGGGGCGACAGTAGAGACCCAGTACTTC. It yields the protein CASSLGATVETQYF.

The rearrangement uses TRBV10-2 and TRBJ2-3; D may be TRBD2 (6 bases). Germline-derived CDR1 and CDR2 are WSHSY and SAAADI. V lost 6 bases and J lost 1, with 8 bases in between. The CDR3 spans 13 residues. CDR3 in amino acids: CASREGGTDTQYF. CDR3 bases: TGCGCCAGCAGGGAGGGAGGCACAGATACGCAGTATTTT.

The chain recombines TRBV7-9 with TRBJ2-3; 9 bases are a match to TRBD1. The germline CDR1 and CDR2 sequences are SEHNR and FQNEAQ (reference sequence). V lost 2 bases and J lost 2; bases outside the gene matches: 8. CDR3 size: 17 residues. CDR3 nucleotide sequence: TGTGCCAGCAGCTTAAACCCTCGGACAGGGGACACAGATACGCAGTATTTT. Protein sequence: CASSLNPRTGDTDTQYF.

This chain connects TRBV5-1 to TRBJ1-4; TRBD1 might be the D (6 bases). The ends were cut back, 4 bases at V and 8 bases at J, with 9 bases in the middle. Germline V lookup: CDR1 SGHRS, CDR2 YFSETQ. The CDR3 covers 12 residues. CDR3 residues: CASSPGQEKLFF. CDR3 nucleotides: TGCGCCAGCAGCCCTGGACAGGAAAAACTGTTTTTT.

The chain employs TRBV4-1 and TRBJ2-1; TRBD2 is a possible D gene (7 bases). V lost 3 bases and J lost 0, with 18 bases in between. The germline gives CDR1 MGHRA, CDR2 YSYEKL. This CDR3 has 18 amino acids. This CDR3 reads CASSHKSWGGSSYNEQFF. In DNA, the CDR3 is TGCGCCAGCAGCCATAAGTCTTGGGGGGGCAGCTCCTACAATGAGCAGTTCTTC.

This rearrangement joins TRBV5-6 to TRBJ2-5; TRBD2 aligns across 8 bases. This CDR3 comprises 15 residues. Unmatched junction bases numbered 13, after V lost 6 bases and J lost 6 bases. The germline CDR1 and CDR2 sequences are SGHDT and YYEEEE. In DNA form, the CDR3 reads TGTGCCAGCAACCCTCTCGCGGGGGGCGAACAGACCCAGTACTTC. Translating gives CASNPLAGGEQTQYF.

The chain links TRBV6-1 to TRBJ2-3; possibly TRBD1 for D (5 bases). V gave up 2 bases and J gave up 1 base, with 10 bases separating them. The CDR3 runs to 15 residues. CDR1 and CDR2 (germline): MNHNS, SASEGT. In DNA form, the CDR3 reads TGTGCCAGCAGTGAACCGACAGACGGCACAGATACGCAGTATTTT. Protein sequence: CASSEPTDGTDTQYF.

The CDR3 protein is CASTGKSRGNQPQHF. The CDR3 DNA follows: TGTGCCAGTACCGGGAAATCTAGGGGCAATCAGCCCCAGCATTTT. The gene calls are TRBV19 and TRBJ1-5; no clear D gene. The CDR3 contains 15 residues. V was trimmed by 7 bases and J by 2 bases, leaving 15 bases between them. Germline-derived CDR1 and CDR2 are LNHDA and SQIVND (reference sequence).

This clone has a handful of counts. The chain has TRBV6-1 and TRBJ2-1, with TRBD1 as a possible D gene (5 bases). Trimming left V 6 bases short and J 5 bases short, with 8 bases between. The CDR3 totals 12 residues. Looked up from germline, CDR1 is MNHNS and CDR2 is SASEGT. In nucleotides, the CDR3 is TGTGCCAGCAGGAGCAGGGACAATGAGCAGTTCTTC. This codes for CASRSRDNEQFF.